These 24 T cell receptor beta chains share one sample of origin, sequenced in a study of response to subunit inactivated influenza vaccine (dated by TCRdb to 2016 to 2019). Library construction relied on RT-PCR. TCRdb lists the instrument as Illumina HiSeq 2500. The public reads were run again by TCRdb, first through fastp at Q25 and then through MiXCR, and only productive beta chains were kept. Entries are consolidated by CDR3 protein sequence, retaining the most common genes and DNA. This sample lists 600,000 to 700,000 distinct CDR3 sequences; approximately 15% were detected once. The ten largest clones add up to around 7.6% of the sample. The input for sequencing was PBMCs from blood, taken less than 15 days before vaccination. The source is a man aged 45 to 65 who received an inactivated influenza vaccine. Donor details come from another sample of the same person, matched by shared clones.

This clonotype was counted only a few times. The CDR3 is CASSQVLARGNEQFF. CDR3 nucleotide sequence: TGTGCCAGCAGCCAAGTACTAGCGCGGGGAAATGAGCAGTTCTTC. V is TRBV3-1 and J is TRBJ2-1; 7 bases are a match to TRBD2. CDR3 length: 15 amino acids. CDR1 LGHDT and CDR2 YNNKEL come from the germline V gene (reference sequence). With V trimmed by 1 base and J by 7 bases, 7 bases remained unmatched.

The V and J genes are TRBV20-1 and TRBJ2-6, with D uncertain. The CDR3 length is 14 residues. V dropped 3 bases and J dropped 1 base, with 7 bases sitting between them. From germline, CDR1 is DFQATT and CDR2 SNEGSKA (reference sequence). The CDR3 protein is CSASLGSGANVLTF. The CDR3 nucleotides are TGCAGTGCTAGTTTAGGGTCTGGGGCCAACGTCCTGACTTTC.

This clonotype was seen many times. The chain links TRBV4-2 to TRBJ2-3; D gene unclear. V shed 4 bases and J shed 2 bases, with 4 bases lying between them. The CDR3 contains 12 residues. CDR1 is LGHNA and CDR2 is YNFKEQ in the germline V gene. This chain's CDR3 is CASSPPTDTQYF. The CDR3 region has the DNA TGTGCCAGCAGCCCCCCCACAGATACGCAGTATTTT.

Written as DNA, the CDR3 is TGCGCCAGCAGCTCGGGACAGGGGGCGGGAACTGAAGCTTTCTTT. This gives the protein CASSSGQGAGTEAFF. The chain combines TRBV5-1 with TRBJ1-1, with 12 bases matching TRBD1. Germline V gene data show CDR1 as SGHRS and CDR2 as YFSETQ. The CDR3 has 15 amino acids. Unmatched junction bases numbered 5, after V lost 3 bases and J lost 5 bases.

This clonotype was counted at least ten times. CDR3 region: CSVRDRDTGELFF. The CDR3 DNA reads as TGCAGCGTGAGGGACAGGGACACCGGGGAGCTGTTTTTT. The chain links TRBV29-1 to TRBJ2-2, with 9 bases matching TRBD1. V gave up 6 bases and J gave up 3 bases; unmatched junction bases: 2. This CDR3 has 13 residues. Germline CDR1 reads SQVTM; CDR2 reads ANQGSEA.

The sample holds a few counts of this clonotype. The rearrangement links TRBV5-1 to TRBJ1-4; TRBD1 might be the D (5 bases). The CDR3 consists of 15 residues. Trimming cost V 0 bases and J 6 bases, with 12 bases left between them. Germline values: CDR1 SGHRS, CDR2 YFSETQ. The CDR3 region is CASSLGGRGDEKLFF. CDR3 nucleotide sequence: TGCGCCAGCAGCTTGGGCGGAAGGGGCGATGAAAAACTGTTTTTT.

This clonotype was seen more than once but under ten times. The V gene is TRBV7-9, the J gene TRBJ1-6; D might be TRBD1 (6 bases). Germline V CDR1 and CDR2: SEHNR, FQNEAQ (reference sequence). V lost 3 bases to trimming and J lost 2 bases, with 14 bases between them. The CDR3 sequence is 17 residues long. CDR3: CASSFAGAGAYNSPLHF. CDR3 sequence (DNA): TGTGCCAGCAGCTTCGCGGGGGCAGGGGCCTATAATTCACCCCTCCACTTT.

The rearrangement uses TRBV18 and TRBJ2-7, with D possibly matching TRBD1 (6 bases). Germline V gene sequence: CDR1 KGHSH, CDR2 LQKENI. CDR3 length: 14 amino acids. Trimming removed 5 bases at V and 2 bases at J, with 13 bases between. The CDR3 reads CASSSATGTYEQYF. DNA for the CDR3: TGTGCCAGCTCAAGTGCCACAGGGACCTACGAGCAGTACTTC.

In this sample, this clonotype turned up many times. The chain has TRBV20-1 and TRBJ2-1; either TRBD1 or TRBD2 may supply D (5 bases each). There are 15 residues in the CDR3. The V gene's germline CDR1 is DFQATT and CDR2 SNEGSKA (reference sequence). V lost 8 bases and J lost 4, with 21 bases in between. The DNA for the CDR3 is TGCAGTTCAGATAGTGGGACGGGGCTATACAATGAGCAGTTCTTC. This sequence encodes CSSDSGTGLYNEQFF.

This clonotype was observed many times. V usage is TRBV29-1 and J usage is TRBJ2-1; D remains unclear. The length of the CDR3 is 8 residues. CDR1 and CDR2 from the germline V gene are SQVTM and ANQGSEA. The chain's CDR3 is CARDGQFF. CDR3 bases: TGCGCTAGGGATGGGCAGTTCTTC.

This chain links TRBV24-1 with TRBJ2-6; the D gene is possibly TRBD1 (5 bases). Between the trimmed V and J ends, which lost 9 bases and 0 bases, there was a span of 8 bases. CDR3 length: 14 residues. Germline loops: CDR1 KGHDR, CDR2 SFDVKD. The CDR3 reads CATEGASGANVLTF. CDR3 nucleotides: TGTGCCACCGAAGGGGCCTCTGGGGCCAACGTCCTGACTTTC.

This clonotype was detected only a few times. The rearrangement uses TRBV7-8 and TRBJ2-2, with 11 bases identical to TRBD1. The ends lost 5 bases at V and 5 bases at J; junction bases unmatched: 7. Germline V gene lookup returns CDR1 SGHVS and CDR2 FQNEAQ. This CDR3 has 16 amino acids. CDR3 coding DNA: TGTGCCAGCAGCCCACAGGGACAGGGGGGTACCGGGGAGCTGTTTTTT. Protein product: CASSPQGQGGTGELFF.

This clonotype is a singleton in its sample. This may arise from a read error, as a much more abundant clone is one base away. The V gene is TRBV20-1, the J gene TRBJ2-7, with TRBD1 identical over 8 bases. Unmatched junction bases numbered 7, after V lost 7 bases and J lost 5 bases. Germline V gives CDR1 DFQATT, CDR2 SNEGSKA (reference sequence). CDR3 length: 12 amino acids. CDR3 protein: CSGAQGANEQYF. CDR3 coding DNA: TGCAGTGGTGCCCAGGGGGCGAACGAGCAGTACTTC.

This clonotype turned up a few times. This chain links TRBV6-2 or TRBV6-3 with TRBJ1-5; D is unresolved. Germline assignment: CDR1 MNHEY and CDR2 SVGEGT. The CDR3 has 14 amino acids. Trimming left V 6 bases short and J 7 bases short, with 16 bases between. CDR3 DNA: TGTGCCAGCAGGCTAACCGTTTCATCACAGCCCCAGCATTTT. Translating gives CASRLTVSSQPQHF.

This chain joins TRBV6-1 and TRBJ1-2, with TRBD1 matching over 12 bases. Germline CDR1 and CDR2: MNHNS and SASEGT. The J segment lost 8 bases and the V segment lost 6 bases, leaving 10 bases of the junction unmatched. The CDR3 extends over 15 amino acids. CDR3 sequence: CASRLRDRGLKGYTF. CDR3 nucleotides: TGTGCCAGCAGACTCCGGGACAGGGGGCTAAAGGGCTACACCTTC.

This chain uses TRBV5-6 with TRBJ1-5; D uncertain. With 1 base removed from V and 8 bases from J, the gap between germline ends came to 7 bases. In germline, CDR1 is SGHDT, CDR2 YYEEEE. There are 12 residues in the CDR3. The CDR3 region has the DNA TGTGCCAGCAGCTTGAAGAGGGAGCCCCAGCATTTT. Its protein product is CASSLKREPQHF.

There are a few counts of this clonotype. This sequence joins TRBV4-3 and TRBJ1-1; no clear D gene. This CDR3 has 13 amino acids. The V gene's germline CDR1 is LGHNA and CDR2 YSLEER. The ends were cut back, 0 bases at V and 4 bases at J, with 6 bases in the middle. CDR3 sequence reads: CASSQERITEAFF. Here the CDR3 DNA reads TGCGCCAGCAGCCAAGAACGGATCACTGAAGCTTTCTTT.

In its sample, this clonotype was seen many times. The chain recombines TRBV5-6 with TRBJ2-1; the match to TRBD2 covers 15 bases. The CDR3 totals 16 residues. V gave up 4 bases and J gave up 7 bases; unmatched junction bases: 6. Germline V gives CDR1 SGHDT, CDR2 YYEEEE. CDR3 bases: TGTGCCAGCAGCCTGGGACTAGCGGGAGGTCTTAATGAGCAGTTCTTC. Its translation is CASSLGLAGGLNEQFF.

This clonotype was counted at least ten times. This chain joins TRBV3-1 and TRBJ1-2; D gene ambiguous. V was shortened by 3 bases and J by 1 base, with 9 bases between the two germline ends. Germline CDR1 LGHDT, CDR2 YNNKEL (reference sequence). The CDR3 sequence is 14 residues long. CDR3 sequence reads: CASSHGQVNYGYTF. CDR3 coding DNA: TGTGCCAGCAGCCATGGTCAGGTTAACTATGGCTACACCTTC.

The chain links TRBV5-6 to TRBJ2-7, with D possibly matching TRBD1 (6 bases). The CDR3 runs 15 residues. The V end was cut by 4 bases, the J end by 4 bases, with 18 bases between. Per the germline V gene, CDR1 is SGHDT and CDR2 is YYEEEE. This CDR3 reads CASSVALTGSYEQYF. DNA for the CDR3: TGTGCCAGCAGCGTGGCCCTGACAGGCTCGTACGAGCAGTACTTC.

In its sample, this clonotype was seen a few times. The chain couples TRBV15 to TRBJ2-7; perhaps TRBD2 as D (5 bases). The CDR3 spans 16 residues. The V gene's germline CDR1 is LNHNV and CDR2 YYDKDF (reference sequence). The V end lost 0 bases, the J end lost 7 bases, and 19 bases lay between the germline ends. The CDR3 sequence: CATSRDLGLQTGEQYF. The CDR3 region has the DNA TGTGCCACCAGCAGAGACCTCGGCCTCCAAACGGGGGAGCAGTACTTC. Drawing the rest from reference TRBV15 and TRBJ2-7, the complete variable domain is DAMVIQNPRYQVTQFGKPVTLSCSQTLNHNVMYWYQQKSSQAPKLLFHYYDKDFNNEADTPDNFQSRRPNTSFCFLDIRSPGLGDTAMYLCATSRDLGLQTGEQYFGPGTRLTVT.

This clonotype came up a few times. J is TRBJ1-2 and V is TRBV7-2; possible D gene TRBD1, 5 bases. Between the trimmed V and J ends, which lost 2 bases and 8 bases, there was a span of 9 bases. The germline gives CDR1 SGHTA, CDR2 FQGNSA. This CDR3 spans 12 amino acids. Here the CDR3 DNA reads TGTGCCAGCAGCTTACACCGGGACGGCTACACCTTC. Encoded protein: CASSLHRDGYTF. Supplemented by reference TRBV7-2 and TRBJ1-2, the full variable domain reads GAGVSQSPSNKVTEKGKDVELRCDPISGHTALYWYRQSLGQGLEFLIYFQGNSAPDKSGLPSDRFSAERTGGSVSTLTIQRTQQEDSAVYLCASSLHRDGYTFGSGTRLTVV.

This clonotype was found a few times. The chain has TRBV5-1 and TRBJ1-2; a weak D match, TRBD1 (6 bases). Per the germline V gene, CDR1 is SGHRS and CDR2 is YFSETQ. The CDR3 is 15 residues long. With 1 base removed from V and 7 bases from J, the gap between germline ends came to 17 bases. The CDR3 bases are TGCGCCAGCAGCTTGTCATCGGGCCCGGACAGTGGCTACACCTTC. Protein: CASSLSSGPDSGYTF. Variable domain in full (rest from reference TRBV5-1 and TRBJ1-2): KAGVTQTPRYLIKTRGQQVTLSCSPISGHRSVSWYQQTPGQGLQFLFEYFSETQRNKGNFPGRFSGRQFSNSRSEMNVSTLELGDSALYLCASSLSSGPDSGYTFGSGTRLTVV.

The V and J genes are TRBV29-1 and TRBJ2-7; D ambiguous. The ends were cut back, 3 bases at V and 2 bases at J, with 8 bases in the middle. Looked up from germline, CDR1 is SQVTM and CDR2 is ANQGSEA. This CDR3 is 12 amino acids long. In DNA, the CDR3 is TGCAGCGTTGAGCACAGTGCCTACGAGCAGTACTTC. This codes for CSVEHSAYEQYF.